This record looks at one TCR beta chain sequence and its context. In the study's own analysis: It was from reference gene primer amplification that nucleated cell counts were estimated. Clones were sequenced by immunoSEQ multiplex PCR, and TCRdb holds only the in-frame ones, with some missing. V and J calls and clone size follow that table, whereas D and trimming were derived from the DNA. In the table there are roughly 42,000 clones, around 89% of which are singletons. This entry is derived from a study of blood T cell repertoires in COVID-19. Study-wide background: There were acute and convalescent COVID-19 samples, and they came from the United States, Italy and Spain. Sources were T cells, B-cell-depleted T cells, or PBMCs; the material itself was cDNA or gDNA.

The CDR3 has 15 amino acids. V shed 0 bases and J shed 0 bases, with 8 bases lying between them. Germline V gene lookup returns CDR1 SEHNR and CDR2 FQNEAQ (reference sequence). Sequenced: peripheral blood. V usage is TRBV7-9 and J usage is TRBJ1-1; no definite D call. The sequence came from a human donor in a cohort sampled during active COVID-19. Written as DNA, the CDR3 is TGTGCCAGCAGCTTAGCAGCCGTCATGAACACTGAAGCTTTCTTT. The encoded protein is CASSLAAVMNTEAFF.